This TCR beta chain was found in a study of CXCR3-negative and CXCR3-positive naive CD8 T cells. Study observations and caveats: A higher hydrophobicity marked the TRB CDR3s of CXCR3-positive naive cells versus CXCR3-negative naive cells.

CDR1 SGHRS and CDR2 YFSETQ come from the germline V gene. This CDR3 contains 11 residues. In regard to this clonotype: Its specificity is not known.

5' RACE that incorporated UMI labels was used to prepare the TRB cDNA libraries. Following a re-call of the 5' RACE reads, TCRdb has one entry per CDR3 protein and lacks DNA. This sample's table reports about 86,000 distinct CDR3 sequences. This chain links TRBV5-1 with TRBJ2-7. Sequenced sample: naive CXCR3+ CD8+ T cells from blood. As for subset: CD45RO-CCR7+CD27+CD95- naive CD8+ T cells expressing CXCR3 (TNR3+). The clonotype comes from a human donor in good health. Some clones in this sample may be carry-over from other donors' samples. CDR3 loop: CASSLGHEQYF.